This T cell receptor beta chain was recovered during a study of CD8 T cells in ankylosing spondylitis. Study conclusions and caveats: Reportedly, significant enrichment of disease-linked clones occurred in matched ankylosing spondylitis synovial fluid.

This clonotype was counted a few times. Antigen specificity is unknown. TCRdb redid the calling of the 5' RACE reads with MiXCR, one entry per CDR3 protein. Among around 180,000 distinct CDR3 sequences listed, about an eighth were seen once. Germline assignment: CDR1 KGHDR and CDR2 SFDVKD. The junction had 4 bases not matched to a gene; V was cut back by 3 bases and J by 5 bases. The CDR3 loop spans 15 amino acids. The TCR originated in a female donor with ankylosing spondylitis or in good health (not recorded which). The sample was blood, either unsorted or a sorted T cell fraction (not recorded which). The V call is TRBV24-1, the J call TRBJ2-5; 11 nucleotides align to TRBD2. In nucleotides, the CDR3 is TGTGCCACCAGTGATCCTAGCGGGAGGATGGAGACCCAGTACTTC. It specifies CATSDPSGRMETQYF.